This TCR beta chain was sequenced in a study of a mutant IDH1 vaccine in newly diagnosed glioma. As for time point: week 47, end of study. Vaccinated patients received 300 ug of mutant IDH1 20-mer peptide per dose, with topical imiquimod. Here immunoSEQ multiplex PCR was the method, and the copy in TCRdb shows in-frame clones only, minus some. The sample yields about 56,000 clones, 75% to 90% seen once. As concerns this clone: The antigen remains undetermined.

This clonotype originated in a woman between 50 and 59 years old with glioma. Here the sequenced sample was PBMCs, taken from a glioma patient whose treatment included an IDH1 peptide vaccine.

For the CDR3, the DNA is TGTGCCTGGGTTAGTGGGCAGGGGCATAATGAGCAGTTCTTC. Translating it yields CAWVSGQGHNEQFF. The genes are TRBV30 and TRBJ2-1; possibly TRBD1 for D (6 bases). This CDR3 comprises 14 residues. Germline values: CDR1 GTSNPN, CDR2 SVGIG (reference sequence). Trimming removed 5 bases from V and 7 bases from J, with 18 bases in between.